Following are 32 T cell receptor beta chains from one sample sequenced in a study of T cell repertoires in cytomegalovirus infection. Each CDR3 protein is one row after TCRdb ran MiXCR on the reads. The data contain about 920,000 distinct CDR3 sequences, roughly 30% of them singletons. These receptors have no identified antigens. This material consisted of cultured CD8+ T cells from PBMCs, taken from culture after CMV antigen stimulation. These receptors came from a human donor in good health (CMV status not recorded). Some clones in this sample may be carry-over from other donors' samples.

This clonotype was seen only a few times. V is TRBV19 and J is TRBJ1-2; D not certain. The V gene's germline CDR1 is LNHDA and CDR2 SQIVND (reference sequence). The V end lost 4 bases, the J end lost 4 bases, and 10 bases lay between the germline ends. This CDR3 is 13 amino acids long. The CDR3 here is CASSTDGFYGYTF. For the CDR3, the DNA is TGTGCCAGTAGTACAGACGGTTTCTATGGCTACACCTTC.

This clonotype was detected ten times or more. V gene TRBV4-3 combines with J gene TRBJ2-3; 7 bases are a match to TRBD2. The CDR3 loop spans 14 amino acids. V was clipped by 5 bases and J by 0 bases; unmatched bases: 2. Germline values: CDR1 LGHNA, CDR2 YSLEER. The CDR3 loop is CASSEGGSTDTQYF. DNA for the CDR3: TGCGCCAGCAGCGAGGGAGGGAGCACAGATACGCAGTATTTT.

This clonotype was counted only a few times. CDR3 protein: CASSLRRGHNEQFF. For the CDR3, the DNA is TGTGCCAGCAGCTTACGCAGGGGCCACAATGAGCAGTTCTTC. The rearrangement joins TRBV7-3 to TRBJ2-1, with D perhaps matching TRBD1 (6 bases). V was trimmed by 2 bases and J by 5 bases, leaving 10 bases between them. Germline CDR1 SGHTA, CDR2 FQGTGA. The CDR3 sequence is 14 residues long.

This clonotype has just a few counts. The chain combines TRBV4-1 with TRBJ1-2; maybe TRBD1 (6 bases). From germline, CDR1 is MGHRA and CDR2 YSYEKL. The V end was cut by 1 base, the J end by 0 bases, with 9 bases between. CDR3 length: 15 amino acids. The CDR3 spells CASSQAYRANYGYTF. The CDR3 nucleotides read TGCGCCAGCAGCCAAGCTTACAGGGCTAACTATGGCTACACCTTC.

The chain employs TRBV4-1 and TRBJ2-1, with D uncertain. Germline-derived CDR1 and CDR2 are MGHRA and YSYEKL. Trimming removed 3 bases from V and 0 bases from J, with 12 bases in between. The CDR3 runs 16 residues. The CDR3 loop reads CASSHPQTSSYNEQFF. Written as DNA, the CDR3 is TGCGCCAGCAGCCATCCTCAGACGAGCTCCTACAATGAGCAGTTCTTC.

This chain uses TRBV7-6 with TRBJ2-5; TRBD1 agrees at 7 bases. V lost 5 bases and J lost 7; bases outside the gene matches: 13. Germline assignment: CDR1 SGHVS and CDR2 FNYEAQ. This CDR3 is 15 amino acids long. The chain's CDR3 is CASSPRDQGEGTQYF. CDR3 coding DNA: TGTGCCAGCAGCCCCCGGGACCAGGGGGAAGGGACCCAGTACTTC.

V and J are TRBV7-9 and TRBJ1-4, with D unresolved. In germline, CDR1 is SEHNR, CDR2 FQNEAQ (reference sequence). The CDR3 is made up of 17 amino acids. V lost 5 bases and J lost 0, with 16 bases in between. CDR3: CASSPGTAGATNEKLFF. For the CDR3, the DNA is TGTGCCAGCAGCCCAGGCACCGCGGGCGCAACTAATGAAAAACTGTTTTTT.

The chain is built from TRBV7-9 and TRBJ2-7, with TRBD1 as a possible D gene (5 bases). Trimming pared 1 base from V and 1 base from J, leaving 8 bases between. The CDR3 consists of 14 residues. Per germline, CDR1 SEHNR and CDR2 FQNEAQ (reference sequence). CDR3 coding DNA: TGTGCCAGCAGCTTAGTTGACAGATCCTACGAGCAGTACTTC. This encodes CASSLVDRSYEQYF.

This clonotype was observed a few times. CDR3 sequence reads: CASSLARQTEAFF. The CDR3 DNA is TGTGCCAGCAGTTTGGCCCGACAAACTGAAGCTTTCTTT. The V and J genes are TRBV28 and TRBJ1-1; D is uncertain. The CDR3 loop spans 13 amino acids. The ends were cut back, 3 bases at V and 5 bases at J, with 10 bases in the middle. Per germline, CDR1 MDHEN and CDR2 SYDVKM.

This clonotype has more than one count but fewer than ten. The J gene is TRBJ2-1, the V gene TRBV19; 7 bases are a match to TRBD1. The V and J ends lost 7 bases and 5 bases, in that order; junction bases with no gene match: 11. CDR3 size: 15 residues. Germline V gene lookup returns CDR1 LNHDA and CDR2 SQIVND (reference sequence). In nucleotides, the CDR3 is TGTGCCAGTATGGGGAACAGGGGTGACCACAATGAGCAGTTCTTC. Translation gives CASMGNRGDHNEQFF.

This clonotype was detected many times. The CDR3 DNA reads as TGTGCCAGCAGAAAGGGAACAGATACGCAGTATTTT. Its translation: CASRKGTDTQYF. V is TRBV12-3 or TRBV12-4 and J is TRBJ2-3; the D is unclear. V lost 6 bases, J lost 3 bases, and 7 bases lay in between. This CDR3 region has 12 residues.

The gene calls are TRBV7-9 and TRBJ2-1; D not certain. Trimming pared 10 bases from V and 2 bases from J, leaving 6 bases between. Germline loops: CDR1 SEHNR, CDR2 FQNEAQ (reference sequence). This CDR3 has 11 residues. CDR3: CAINTYNEQFF. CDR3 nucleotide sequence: TGTGCCATCAATACCTACAATGAGCAGTTCTTC. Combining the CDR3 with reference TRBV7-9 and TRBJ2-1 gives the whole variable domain DTGVSQNPRHKITKRGQNVTFRCDPISEHNRLYWYRQTLGQGPEFLTYFQNEAQLEKSRLLSDRFSAERPKGSFSTLEIQRTEQGDSAMYLCAINTYNEQFFGPGTRLTVL.

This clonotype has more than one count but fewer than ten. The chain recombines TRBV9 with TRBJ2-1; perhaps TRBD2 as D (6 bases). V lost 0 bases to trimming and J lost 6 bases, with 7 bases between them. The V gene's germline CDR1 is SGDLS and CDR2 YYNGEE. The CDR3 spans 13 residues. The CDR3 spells CASSVAAGNEQFF. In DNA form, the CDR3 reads TGTGCCAGCAGCGTAGCAGCGGGCAATGAGCAGTTCTTC.

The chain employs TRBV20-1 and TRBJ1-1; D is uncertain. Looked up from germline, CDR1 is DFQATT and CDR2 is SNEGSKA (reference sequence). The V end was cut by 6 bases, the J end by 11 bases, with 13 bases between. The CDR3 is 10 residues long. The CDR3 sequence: CSAPGPEAFF. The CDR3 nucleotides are TGCAGTGCCCCGGGCCCGGAGGCTTTCTTT.

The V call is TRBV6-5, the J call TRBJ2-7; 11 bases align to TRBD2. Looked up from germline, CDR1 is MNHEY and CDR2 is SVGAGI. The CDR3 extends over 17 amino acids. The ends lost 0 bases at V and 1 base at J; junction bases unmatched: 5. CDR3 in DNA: TGTGCCAGCAGTTACTCCACTAGCGGGGGTGCATCCTACGAGCAGTACGTC. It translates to CASSYSTSGGASYEQYV.

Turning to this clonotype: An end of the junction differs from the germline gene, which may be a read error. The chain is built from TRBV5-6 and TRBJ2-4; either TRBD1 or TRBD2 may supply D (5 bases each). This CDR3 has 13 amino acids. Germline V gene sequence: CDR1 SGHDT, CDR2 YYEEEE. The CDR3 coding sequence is TGTACCAGCAGCGTGGGGGTCAAGAACATTCAGTACTTC. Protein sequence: CTSSVGVKNIQYF.

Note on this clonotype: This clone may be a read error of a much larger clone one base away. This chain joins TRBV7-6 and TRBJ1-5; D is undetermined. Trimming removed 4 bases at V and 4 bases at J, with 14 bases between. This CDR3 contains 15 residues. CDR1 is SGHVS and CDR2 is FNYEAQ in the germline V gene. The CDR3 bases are TGTGCCAGCAGCTCAGGACTGGGAGCAAATCAGCCCCAGCATTTT. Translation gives CASSSGLGANQPQHF.

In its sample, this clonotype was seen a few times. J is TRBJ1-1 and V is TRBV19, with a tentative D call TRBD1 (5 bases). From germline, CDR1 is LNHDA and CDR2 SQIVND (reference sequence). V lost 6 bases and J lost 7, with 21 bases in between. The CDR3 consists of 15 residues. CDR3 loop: CASSPNAGARDEAFF. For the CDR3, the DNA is TGTGCCAGTAGCCCCAACGCCGGGGCCCGCGATGAAGCTTTCTTT.

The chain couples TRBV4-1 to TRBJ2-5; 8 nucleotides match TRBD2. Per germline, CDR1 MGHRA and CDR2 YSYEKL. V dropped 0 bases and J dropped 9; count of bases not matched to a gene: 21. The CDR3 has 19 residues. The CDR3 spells CASSQDSPTGTRPTVSQYF. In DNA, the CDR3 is TGCGCCAGCAGCCAAGATTCCCCGACCGGGACTAGGCCGACAGTTTCCCAGTACTTC.

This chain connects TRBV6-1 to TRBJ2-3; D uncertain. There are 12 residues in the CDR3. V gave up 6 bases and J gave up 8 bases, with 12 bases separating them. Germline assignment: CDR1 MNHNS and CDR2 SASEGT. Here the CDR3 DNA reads TGTGCCAGCAGCGACGACTCCCTTACGCAGTATTTT. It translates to CASSDDSLTQYF.

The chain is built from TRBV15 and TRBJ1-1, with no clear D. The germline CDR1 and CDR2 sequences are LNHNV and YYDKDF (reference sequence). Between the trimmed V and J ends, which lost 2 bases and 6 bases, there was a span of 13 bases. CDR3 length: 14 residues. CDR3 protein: CATSRPLGNSEAFF. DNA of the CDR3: TGTGCCACCAGCAGACCGCTGGGAAACTCTGAAGCTTTCTTT.

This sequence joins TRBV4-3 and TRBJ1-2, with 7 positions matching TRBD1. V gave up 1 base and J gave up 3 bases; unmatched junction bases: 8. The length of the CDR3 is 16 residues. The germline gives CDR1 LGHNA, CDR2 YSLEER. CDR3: CASSQAGTARYYGYTF. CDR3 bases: TGCGCCAGCAGCCAAGCCGGGACAGCGAGATACTATGGCTACACCTTC.

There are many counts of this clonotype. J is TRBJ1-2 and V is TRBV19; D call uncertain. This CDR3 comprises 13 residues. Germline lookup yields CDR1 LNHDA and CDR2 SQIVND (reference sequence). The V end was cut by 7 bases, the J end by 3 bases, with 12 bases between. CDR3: CASTLDGYYGYTF. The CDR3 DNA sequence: TGTGCCAGTACTTTGGACGGCTACTATGGCTACACCTTC.

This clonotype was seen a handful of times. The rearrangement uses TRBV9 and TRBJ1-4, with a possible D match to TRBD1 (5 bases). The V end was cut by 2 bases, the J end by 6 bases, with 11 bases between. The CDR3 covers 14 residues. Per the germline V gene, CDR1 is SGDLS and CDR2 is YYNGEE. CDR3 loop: CASSVRGKDEKLFF. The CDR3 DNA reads TGTGCCAGCAGCGTCCGGGGGAAAGATGAAAAACTGTTTTTT.

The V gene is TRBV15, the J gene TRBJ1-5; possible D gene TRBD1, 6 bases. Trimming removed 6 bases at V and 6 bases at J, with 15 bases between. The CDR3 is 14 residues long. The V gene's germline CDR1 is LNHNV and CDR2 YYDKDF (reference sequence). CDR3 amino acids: CATSGRGGSQPQHF. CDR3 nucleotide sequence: TGTGCCACCAGTGGTCGGGGGGGCAGTCAGCCCCAGCATTTT.

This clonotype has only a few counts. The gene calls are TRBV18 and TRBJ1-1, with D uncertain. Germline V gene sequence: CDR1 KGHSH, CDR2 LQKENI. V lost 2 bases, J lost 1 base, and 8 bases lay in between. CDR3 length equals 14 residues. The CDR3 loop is CASSPKGPNTEAFF. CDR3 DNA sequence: TGTGCCAGCTCACCAAAAGGGCCGAACACTGAAGCTTTCTTT.

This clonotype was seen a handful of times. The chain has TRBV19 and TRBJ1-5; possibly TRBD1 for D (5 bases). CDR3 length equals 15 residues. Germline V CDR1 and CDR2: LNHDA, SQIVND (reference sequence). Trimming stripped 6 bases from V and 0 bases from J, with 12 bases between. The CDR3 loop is CASSNDRYSNQPQHF. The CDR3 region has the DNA TGTGCCAGTAGCAACGACAGATATAGCAATCAGCCCCAGCATTTT.

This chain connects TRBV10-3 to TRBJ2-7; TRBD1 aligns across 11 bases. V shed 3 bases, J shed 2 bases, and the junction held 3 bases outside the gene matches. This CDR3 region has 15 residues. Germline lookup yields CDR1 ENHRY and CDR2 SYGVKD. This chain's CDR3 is CAISEGQGATYEQYV. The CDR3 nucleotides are TGTGCCATCAGTGAAGGACAGGGGGCAACCTACGAGCAGTACGTC.

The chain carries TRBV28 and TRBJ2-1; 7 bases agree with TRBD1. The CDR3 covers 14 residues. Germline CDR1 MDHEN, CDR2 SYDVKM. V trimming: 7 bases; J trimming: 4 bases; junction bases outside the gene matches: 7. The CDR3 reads CASIGDSFYNEQFF. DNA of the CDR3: TGTGCCAGCATTGGGGACAGTTTTTACAATGAGCAGTTCTTC.

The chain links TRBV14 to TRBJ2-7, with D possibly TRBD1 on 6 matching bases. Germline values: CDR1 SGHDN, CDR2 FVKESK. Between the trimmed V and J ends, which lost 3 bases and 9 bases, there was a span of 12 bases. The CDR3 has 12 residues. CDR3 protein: CASSHWQGPQYV. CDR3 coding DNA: TGTGCCAGCAGCCACTGGCAGGGGCCGCAGTACGTC.

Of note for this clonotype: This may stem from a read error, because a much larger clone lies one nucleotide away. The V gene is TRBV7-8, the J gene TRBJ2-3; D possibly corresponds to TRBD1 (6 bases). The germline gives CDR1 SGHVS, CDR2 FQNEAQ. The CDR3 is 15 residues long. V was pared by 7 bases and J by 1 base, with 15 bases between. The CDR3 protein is CASNREDSGTDTQYF. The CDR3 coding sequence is TGTGCCAGCAACAGAGAGGACAGTGGCACAGATACGCAGTATTTT.

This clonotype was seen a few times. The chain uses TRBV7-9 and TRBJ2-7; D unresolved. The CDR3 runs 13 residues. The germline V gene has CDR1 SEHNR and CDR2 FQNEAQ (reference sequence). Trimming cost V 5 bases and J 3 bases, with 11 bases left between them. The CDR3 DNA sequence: TGTGCCAGCAGCCCCCCATCGGGCTACGAGCAGTACGTC. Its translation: CASSPPSGYEQYV.